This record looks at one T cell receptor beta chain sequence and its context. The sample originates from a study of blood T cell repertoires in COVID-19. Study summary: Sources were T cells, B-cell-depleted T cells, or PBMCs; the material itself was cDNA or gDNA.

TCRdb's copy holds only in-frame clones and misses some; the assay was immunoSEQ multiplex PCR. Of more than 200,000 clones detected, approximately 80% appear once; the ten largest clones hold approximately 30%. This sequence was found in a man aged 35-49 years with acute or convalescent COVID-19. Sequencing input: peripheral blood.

The CDR3 sequence: CASSVLQETQYF. The CDR3, as DNA: TGTGCCAGCAGTGTACTGCAAGAGACCCAGTACTTC. V usage is TRBV2 and J usage is TRBJ2-5; D is ambiguous. Germline-derived CDR1 and CDR2 are SNHLY and FYNNEI. The CDR3 covers 12 residues. Trimming pared 4 bases from V and 2 bases from J, leaving 5 bases between.